Listed here are 28 T cell receptor beta chains from one sample, sequenced in a study of blood T cell repertoires in COVID-19. This table comes from immunoSEQ multiplex PCR, and its TCRdb copy is limited to in-frame clones, with some not included. The sample includes roughly 90,000 clones, approximately 79% seen only once; the top ten take about 16%. The sample taken for sequencing was peripheral blood. Receptor source: an elderly woman with active or convalescent COVID-19.

CDR3 coding DNA: TGCGCCAGCAGCCAAGATCAGGGAGGGGGAATAGCTTTCTTT. Protein: CASSQDQGGGIAFF. V is TRBV4-3 and J is TRBJ1-1, with TRBD1 as a possible D gene (6 bases). Trimming shortened V by 0 bases and J by 10 bases, and 15 bases separated the two germline ends. This CDR3 region has 14 residues. Germline V lookup: CDR1 LGHNA, CDR2 YSLEER.

The chain recombines TRBV7-2 with TRBJ2-5, with D perhaps TRBD2 (6 bases). V was clipped by 5 bases and J by 4 bases, with 17 bases between them. From germline, CDR1 is SGHTA and CDR2 FQGNSA. The CDR3 is 15 amino acids. The DNA of the CDR3 is TGTGCCAGCAGCGTGCCCTTTGGGGGAGGAGAGACCCAGTACTTC. This translates into CASSVPFGGGETQYF.

The chain joins TRBV5-4 to TRBJ1-1, with 9 bases lining up with TRBD1. The V gene end was trimmed by 4 bases and the J gene end by 10 bases; junction bases not matched to a gene: 11. This CDR3 contains 14 residues. Per the germline V gene, CDR1 is SGHNT and CDR2 is YYREEE (reference sequence). The CDR3 loop reads CASSRETGGASAFF. CDR3 coding DNA: TGTGCCAGCAGCAGGGAAACAGGGGGCGCCTCAGCTTTCTTT.

The V gene is TRBV7-6, the J gene TRBJ1-5; tentative D call: TRBD1 (6 bases). The CDR3 covers 11 residues. The V end was cut by 11 bases, the J end by 2 bases, with 7 bases between. Germline loops: CDR1 SGHVS, CDR2 FNYEAQ. CDR3: CAAGGNQPQHF. The CDR3 nucleotides are TGTGCCGCAGGGGGCAATCAGCCCCAGCATTTT.

This chain links TRBV28 with TRBJ1-2, with D perhaps matching TRBD1 (5 bases). Germline CDR1 MDHEN, CDR2 SYDVKM. CDR3 length equals 13 residues. Trimming left V 5 bases short and J 5 bases short, with 12 bases between. CDR3 sequence reads: CASSTIRAYGYTF. The DNA of the CDR3 is TGTGCCAGCAGTACCATCAGGGCTTATGGCTACACCTTC.

CDR3 nucleotide sequence: TGTGCCAGCAGCGACTGGGACATGAACACTGAAGCTTTCTTT. Translated: CASSDWDMNTEAFF. This chain connects TRBV3-1 (or the pseudogene TRBV3-2) to TRBJ1-1; D possibly corresponds to TRBD1 (6 bases). The ends were cut back, 5 bases at V and 0 bases at J, with 10 bases in the middle. The CDR3 loop spans 14 amino acids. Germline V CDR1 and CDR2: LGHDT, YNNKEL (reference sequence).

The V and J genes are TRBV9 and TRBJ1-5; the D is unclear. The germline V and J ends were trimmed by 0 bases and 7 bases, with 14 bases remaining between them. CDR3 length equals 15 residues. From germline, CDR1 is SGDLS and CDR2 YYNGEE. The CDR3, as DNA: TGTGCCAGCAGCGTAGATGGGAGGGTGGGGCAGCCCCAGCATTTT. It encodes CASSVDGRVGQPQHF.

On this clone itself: A single base separates this from a much larger clone, so it may be a read error. The same CDR3 can be traced to other DNA sequences in this sample. The rearrangement links TRBV7-9 to TRBJ1-1, with a weak D call TRBD1 (5 bases). Germline V gene data show CDR1 as SEHNR and CDR2 as FQNEAQ (reference sequence). This CDR3 contains 14 residues. V shed 1 base and J shed 1 base, with 7 bases lying between them. This CDR3 reads CASSLGQSNTEAFF. CDR3 in DNA: TGTGCCAGCAGCTTAGGACAGTCGAACACTGAAGCTTTCTTT.

The chain recombines TRBV18 with TRBJ1-1, with unresolved D. V shed 1 base and J shed 5 bases, with 8 bases lying between them. This CDR3 has 13 amino acids. In germline, CDR1 is KGHSH, CDR2 LQKENI. DNA for the CDR3: TGTGCCAGCTCACCACGGGGAGATACTGAAGCTTTCTTT. Amino acids: CASSPRGDTEAFF.

The genes are TRBV24-1 and TRBJ2-3; D call uncertain. The CDR3 sequence is 12 residues long. Deletions cut 1 base from V and 4 bases from J, with 2 bases between. From germline, CDR1 is KGHDR and CDR2 SFDVKD. The CDR3 loop reads CATSDFSDTQYF. The CDR3 coding sequence is TGTGCCACCAGTGATTTCTCAGATACGCAGTATTTT.

The rearrangement links TRBV14 to TRBJ2-3; D is unresolved. The CDR3 has 14 residues. Germline V lookup: CDR1 SGHDN, CDR2 FVKESK. Deletions cut 1 base from V and 2 bases from J, with 7 bases between. The CDR3 DNA is TGTGCCAGCAGCCAAGTACAGTACACAGATACGCAGTATTTT. It is translated as CASSQVQYTDTQYF.

The rearrangement joins TRBV4-3 to TRBJ2-3; possibly TRBD2 for D (5 bases). This CDR3 has 17 residues. Deletions cut 0 bases from V and 1 base from J, with 14 bases between. The germline V gene has CDR1 LGHNA and CDR2 YSLEER. CDR3 nucleotides: TGCGCCAGCAGCCAAGATCCAGCGGCAGGTGGCACAGATACGCAGTATTTT. As protein: CASSQDPAAGGTDTQYF.

On this clone: The sample has other DNA sequences that encode this CDR3 too. The chain couples TRBV18 to TRBJ1-1; D ambiguous. This CDR3 is built from 13 residues. The ends were cut back, 3 bases at V and 3 bases at J, with 8 bases in the middle. Germline V gene sequence: CDR1 KGHSH, CDR2 LQKENI. This CDR3 reads CASSPGQDTEAFF. CDR3 sequence (DNA): TGTGCCAGCTCACCTGGCCAGGACACTGAAGCTTTCTTT.

The V and J genes are TRBV5-6 and TRBJ2-4; TRBD2 is a possible D gene (6 bases). CDR3 size: 14 residues. Germline V gene sequence: CDR1 SGHDT, CDR2 YYEEEE. Trimming stripped 4 bases from V and 6 bases from J, with 14 bases between. The CDR3 bases are TGTGCCAGCAGCCCGACGGGACTCCGAAACATTCAGTACTTC. It encodes CASSPTGLRNIQYF. The whole variable domain, filled in from reference TRBV5-6 and TRBJ2-4, reads DAGVTQSPTHLIKTRGQQVTLRCSPKSGHDTVSWYQQALGQGPQFIFQYYEEEERQRGNFPDRFSGHQFPNYSSELNVNALLLGDSALYLCASSPTGLRNIQYFGAGTRLSVL.

This rearrangement joins TRBV19 to TRBJ1-2; TRBD1 aligns across 8 bases. The J segment lost 2 bases and the V segment lost 3 bases, leaving 11 bases of the junction unmatched. The CDR3 covers 17 residues. Germline V gene data show CDR1 as LNHDA and CDR2 as SQIVND (reference sequence). CDR3 nucleotides: TGTGCCAGTAGTATCCAATATAATTGGGACAGGAACTATGGCTACACCTTC. This gives the protein CASSIQYNWDRNYGYTF.

The rearrangement joins TRBV7-8 to TRBJ2-3; D is uncertain. The CDR3 runs to 12 residues. Germline CDR1 and CDR2: SGHVS and FQNEAQ. The V gene lost 5 bases and the J gene lost 5 bases, with 8 bases spanning the gap. The CDR3 loop reads CASSPTGDTQYF. In nucleotides, the CDR3 is TGTGCCAGCAGCCCGACGGGAGATACGCAGTATTTT.

This chain joins TRBV5-1 and TRBJ1-4, with TRBD1 identical over 8 bases. CDR1 and CDR2 (germline): SGHRS, YFSETQ. V shed 4 bases and J 3 bases; nucleotides not matched to a gene: 5. The CDR3 has 15 residues. The CDR3 DNA reads TGCGCCAGCAGCGGACCGACAGGGGCTAATGAAAAACTGTTTTTT. Its translation: CASSGPTGANEKLFF.

The chain links TRBV5-4 to TRBJ2-5; D unclear. Germline V gives CDR1 SGHNT, CDR2 YYREEE (reference sequence). Trimming left V 1 base short and J 2 bases short, with 6 bases between. The CDR3 consists of 13 residues. The CDR3 region is CASSLPEQETQYF. The CDR3 region has the DNA TGTGCCAGCAGCTTGCCGGAGCAAGAGACCCAGTACTTC.

This clone was detected only a few times. The V call is TRBV7-2, the J call TRBJ2-7, with 10 bases fitting TRBD1. This CDR3 has 16 amino acids. Trimming took 0 bases from V and 5 from J; bases not matched to a gene: 7. Germline V lookup: CDR1 SGHTA, CDR2 FQGNSA. CDR3 protein: CASSLAARDRGHEQYF. The CDR3 DNA reads TGTGCCAGCAGCTTAGCCGCCCGGGACAGGGGCCACGAGCAGTACTTC.

The chain is built from TRBV12-3 or TRBV12-4 and TRBJ1-1; the D is unclear. The germline V and J ends were trimmed by 3 bases and 8 bases, with 13 bases remaining between them. This CDR3 is built from 13 residues. Here the CDR3 DNA reads TGTGCCAGCAGTTTTGTGGGAGCGGCCGAAGCTTTCTTT. It is translated as CASSFVGAAEAFF.

The chain has TRBV7-2 and TRBJ2-1; TRBD2 agrees at 9 bases. With V trimmed by 6 bases and J by 4 bases, 10 bases remained unmatched. Germline values: CDR1 SGHTA, CDR2 FQGNSA. This CDR3 contains 16 residues. The CDR3 region has the DNA TGTGCCAGCAGGCCTACCGGGACTAGCAGATACAATGAGCAGTTCTTC. This sequence encodes CASRPTGTSRYNEQFF.

The chain is built from TRBV7-8 and TRBJ2-7, with TRBD1 identical over 8 bases. Germline CDR1 is SGHVS and CDR2 is FQNEAQ. The CDR3 covers 15 residues. After removal of 3 bases from V and 6 bases from J, the junction contained 10 bases not matched to a gene. The CDR3 DNA is TGTGCCAGCAGCTTCCAATGGACAGGGTCCGCCGAGCAGTACTTC. Translating it yields CASSFQWTGSAEQYF.

This sequence joins TRBV6-5 and TRBJ1-2; maybe TRBD1 (6 bases). In germline, CDR1 is MNHEY, CDR2 SVGAGI. There are 12 residues in the CDR3. Trimming removed 6 bases from V and 3 bases from J, with 8 bases in between. CDR3 loop: CASRAGDYGYTF. The CDR3, as DNA: TGTGCCAGCAGAGCAGGGGACTATGGCTACACCTTC.

This clone has just one count. The genes are TRBV5-1 and TRBJ1-4; perhaps TRBD1 as D (6 bases). Per the germline V gene, CDR1 is SGHRS and CDR2 is YFSETQ. The length of the CDR3 is 13 residues. Deletions cut 4 bases from V and 4 bases from J, with 8 bases between. Here the CDR3 DNA reads TGCGCCAGCAGCACGGACAGTAATGAAAAACTGTTTTTT. It translates to CASSTDSNEKLFF.

Comment on this clone: Other DNA sequences within the sample encode an identical CDR3. The gene calls are TRBV9 and TRBJ2-1, with 10 bases aligning to TRBD2. With 4 bases clipped from V and 1 base from J, the junction kept 2 bases outside the gene matches. The CDR3 consists of 15 residues. CDR1 and CDR2 (germline): SGDLS, YYNGEE. The CDR3 DNA sequence: TGTGCCAGCAGCCCTAGCGGGAGTTCCTACAATGAGCAGTTCTTC. It encodes CASSPSGSSYNEQFF.

The V gene is TRBV7-2, the J gene TRBJ1-2; D is unclear. Germline assignment: CDR1 SGHTA and CDR2 FQGNSA. Trimming cost V 5 bases and J 4 bases, with 11 bases left between them. The CDR3 runs 13 residues. CDR3 bases: TGTGCCAGCAGCACGACTGTTGTCTATGGCTACACCTTC. Translation: CASSTTVVYGYTF.

This chain links TRBV6-6 with TRBJ1-2, with a possible D match to TRBD1 (5 bases). The CDR3 is 15 residues long. Germline V gene lookup returns CDR1 MNHNY and CDR2 SVGAGI (reference sequence). Deletions cut 10 bases from V and 4 bases from J, with 22 bases between. CDR3 sequence reads: CATLTSGRDTYGYTF. The DNA of the CDR3 is TGTGCCACTCTAACGTCGGGCAGGGATACCTATGGCTACACCTTC.

This clone appeared once. The CDR3 here is CASSDNRGRVTGELFF. The CDR3 DNA reads as TGTGCCAGCAGTGATAACAGGGGGCGCGTCACCGGGGAGCTGTTTTTT. The chain uses TRBV2 and TRBJ2-2; 9 bases line up with TRBD1. The J segment lost 4 bases and the V segment lost 3 bases, leaving 6 bases of the junction unmatched. Germline values: CDR1 SNHLY, CDR2 FYNNEI. CDR3 length: 16 amino acids.